The rows below give T cell receptor beta chains drawn from one sample of a study of blood T cell repertoires in COVID-19. Sequencing used immunoSEQ multiplex PCR; TCRdb keeps in-frame clones, though not all of them. Of about 670,000 clones listed, just under 90% are singletons. The sample comprised peripheral blood. These receptors were collected from a woman between 18 and 30 years old with acute or convalescent COVID-19. CDR3s leave out the opening cysteine and the closing phenylalanine or tryptophan.

j_gene	v_gene	CDR3aa
TRBJ1-1	TRBV5-1	ASSSSGDTEAF
TRBJ2-3	TRBV9	ASSVPTAPSHRDRVRDTQY
TRBJ2-7	TRBV28	ASSLLQGAQTYEQY
TRBJ1-2	TRBV6-5	ASSYTGTDNYGYT
TRBJ2-3	TRBV7-3	ASSLLGADTDTQY
TRBJ1-2	TRBV5-1	ASSSGPDRFYFYGYT
TRBJ1-5	TRBV30	ACGRDRGPRGSQPQH
TRBJ1-1	TRBV3-1/TRBV3-2	ASSHLRGITEAF
TRBJ1-1	TRBV5-1	ASSPLTGTEAF
TRBJ1-2	TRBV9	ASSVGRGSYGYT
TRBJ1-5	TRBV5-8	ASSLGEGRQPQH
TRBJ2-7	TRBV5-4	ASSFGQTYEQY
TRBJ1-5	TRBV27	ATASGVGVGNQPQH
TRBJ1-6	TRBV6-1	ASSEAAGRMGSSPLH
TRBJ2-7	TRBV7-9	ASATPRTYEQY
TRBJ2-2	TRBV27	ASSLNTGELF
TRBJ2-3	TRBV24-1	ATSDSGSGGITDTQY
TRBJ1-1	TRBV5-6	ASSWITGEAF
TRBJ1-5	TRBV6-5	ASSEGQGNQPQH
TRBJ1-1	TRBV5-1	ASRPGQFRDYWAF
TRBJ1-6	TRBV6-2/TRBV6-3	ASSYSDRSNSPLH
TRBJ1-4	TRBV4-2	ASRQTGTGDEKLF
TRBJ2-2	TRBV10-1	AGCTGGQGGELF
TRBJ1-5	TRBV7-9	ASSSGQGEDQPQH
TRBJ1-5	TRBV2	ASTRDKDQPQH
TRBJ2-2	TRBV7-8	ASSSAGGTGELF
TRBJ1-2	TRBV20-1	SASPRGRENYGYT
TRBJ2-7	TRBV4-3	ASSQAYRQGAYEQY
TRBJ1-4	TRBV7-6	ASSLEASTNEKLF
TRBJ2-7	TRBV14	ATSYRSSYEQY
TRBJ2-6	TRBV2	ASSGDRGAGANVLT
TRBJ2-5	TRBV19	ASSKTTGQMKETQY
TRBJ2-1	TRBV4-3	ASTSAGYNEQF
TRBJ2-7	TRBV7-2	ASSLTLQGAPYEQY
TRBJ1-2	TRBV7-2	ASSGIPVDGYT
TRBJ1-5	TRBV21-1	ASDRVNQPQH
TRBJ2-1	TRBV7-9	ASSSEGALVDLYNEQF
TRBJ1-5	TRBV4-3	ASSQDWASGHQPQH
TRBJ1-3	TRBV5-1	ASSLGWGDTIY
TRBJ2-1	TRBV5-1	ASSHGQGKGGTHNEQF
TRBJ2-5	TRBV12-3/TRBV12-4	ASSFLGAETQY
TRBJ1-1	TRBV2	ASSGGIGAEAF
TRBJ2-2	TRBV5-4	ASSPGSRSGELF
TRBJ1-2	TRBV11-2	ASSLGGNNYGYT
TRBJ2-3	TRBV2	ATRSGGGSTDTQY
TRBJ2-1	TRBV7-8	ASSPQAGGRNEQF
TRBJ1-2	TRBV5-1	ASTTFSGGSNYGYT
TRBJ1-1	TRBV6-5	ASRRQVGNTEAF
TRBJ2-7	TRBV7-2	ASSPTGVSPYEQY
TRBJ2-2	TRBV7-7	ASSFGPNTGELF
TRBJ2-3	TRBV6-4	ASSAGDTDTQY
TRBJ1-1	TRBV3-1/TRBV3-2	ASTDLRENTEAF
TRBJ2-3	TRBV19	ASGQGFDTQY
TRBJ2-7	TRBV27	ASSLSSGAGEQY
TRBJ1-2	TRBV7-2	ASSSGQTNYGYT
TRBJ1-1	TRBV25-1	ASSGPGREFNTEAF
TRBJ2-1	TRBV5-1	ASSFVARGEQF